Shown below are 21 T cell receptor beta chains from a single sample sequenced in a study of cytomegalovirus exposure and HLA in healthy donors. Primers for the PCR totalled 60 Vbeta and 13 Jbeta. Sequencing used immunoSEQ multiplex PCR; TCRdb keeps in-frame clones, though not all of them. The sample shows 95,000 to 150,000 clones, over 70% of them seen only once. What was sequenced was PBMCs. These receptors were obtained from a female donor in good health and CMV-seropositive.

This clone was seen just once. The chain employs TRBV30 and TRBJ2-1; the D is unclear. CDR1 and CDR2 from the germline V gene are GTSNPN and SVGIG (reference sequence). V lost 0 bases, J lost 9 bases, and 12 bases lay in between. This CDR3 is built from 13 residues. The CDR3 DNA reads TGTGCCTGGAGTGTACTCCGAACCACTGAGCAGTTCTTC. Protein: CAWSVLRTTEQFF.

The chain carries TRBV6-1 and TRBJ1-6; D is unclear. The CDR3 contains 13 residues. Trimming shortened V by 1 base and J by 10 bases, and 8 bases separated the two germline ends. Germline lookup yields CDR1 MNHNS and CDR2 SASEGT. DNA for the CDR3: TGTGCCAGCAGTGAAGTAGCGGGGTCACCCCTCCACTTT. Translated: CASSEVAGSPLHF.

This sequence joins TRBV7-2 and TRBJ1-2; TRBD1 might be the D (5 bases). The CDR3 consists of 12 residues. Germline V gives CDR1 SGHTA, CDR2 FQGNSA. V lost 4 bases to trimming and J lost 4 bases, with 7 bases between them. This chain's CDR3 is CASSSGPYGYTF. Here the CDR3 DNA reads TGTGCCAGCAGCTCAGGGCCCTATGGCTACACCTTC.

This sequence joins TRBV7-9 and TRBJ2-5; D ambiguous. The CDR3 loop spans 14 amino acids. V was clipped by 5 bases and J by 5 bases, with 15 bases between them. Germline V CDR1 and CDR2: SEHNR, FQNEAQ (reference sequence). CDR3 DNA: TGTGCCAGCAGCCAGGATCTTGCACGGGAGACCCAGTACTTC. Translating it yields CASSQDLARETQYF.

The chain recombines TRBV6-6 with TRBJ2-7, with 9 bases aligning to TRBD1. The germline gives CDR1 MNHNY, CDR2 SVGAGI (reference sequence). V lost 6 bases and J lost 3; bases outside the gene matches: 6. This CDR3 is 14 amino acids long. CDR3 sequence reads: CASRPPGQGYEQYF. CDR3 coding DNA: TGTGCCAGCAGACCCCCGGGACAGGGCTACGAGCAGTACTTC.

This clone was picked up a small number of times. This chain links TRBV5-1 with TRBJ1-1; the match to TRBD1 covers 8 bases. CDR1 SGHRS and CDR2 YFSETQ come from the germline V gene. J was trimmed by 1 base and V by 3 bases; bases with no gene match: 2. This CDR3 comprises 14 residues. CDR3 amino acids: CASSSQGANTEAFF. CDR3 sequence (DNA): TGCGCCAGCAGCTCTCAGGGGGCGAACACTGAAGCTTTCTTT.

The gene calls are TRBV7-2 and TRBJ1-2, with a weak D call TRBD1 (5 bases). Germline-derived CDR1 and CDR2 are SGHTA and FQGNSA. The CDR3 has 15 amino acids. The V and J ends lost 0 bases and 4 bases respectively, with 12 bases between them. The CDR3 DNA sequence: TGTGCCAGCAGCTTAGCGCGGGGCTGGGGCTATGGCTACACCTTC. As protein: CASSLARGWGYGYTF.

On this clone: At the DNA level, this CDR3 is encoded by other sequences in the same sample as well. This chain links TRBV29-1 with TRBJ1-2, with D possibly TRBD1 on 5 matching bases. The ends were cut back, 2 bases at V and 4 bases at J, with 8 bases in the middle. Per germline, CDR1 SQVTM and CDR2 ANQGSEA. This CDR3 is 12 amino acids long. The CDR3, as DNA: TGCAGCGTTGAAAGGGGCAGCTATGGCTACACCTTC. Translated: CSVERGSYGYTF.

The chain joins TRBV5-6 to TRBJ2-7; 10 bases fit TRBD1. Germline V CDR1 and CDR2: SGHDT, YYEEEE. J gave up 6 bases and V 0 bases, and 3 bases lay outside the gene matches. The CDR3 has 14 amino acids. The CDR3: CASSLGDRGGEQYF. The DNA of the CDR3 is TGTGCCAGCAGCTTGGGGGACAGGGGAGGCGAGCAGTACTTC.

The genes are TRBV6-5 and TRBJ2-7, with 7 nucleotides matching TRBD1. Germline V lookup: CDR1 MNHEY, CDR2 SVGAGI. The CDR3 covers 13 residues. Trimming took 8 bases from V and 7 from J; bases not matched to a gene: 11. The CDR3 DNA follows: TGTGCCAGCCGAGAGGGGGCGCGAGGGGAGCAGTACTTC. This encodes CASREGARGEQYF.

This rearrangement joins TRBV5-6 to TRBJ2-4; 10 nucleotides align to TRBD2. The junction had 10 bases not matched to a gene; V was cut back by 3 bases and J by 16 bases. Germline V gene data show CDR1 as SGHDT and CDR2 as YYEEEE. The CDR3 length is 13 residues. In nucleotides, the CDR3 is TGTGCCAGCAGCTCGGGGATAGCGGGGGGCCTCTACTTC. This encodes CASSSGIAGGLYF.

The gene calls are TRBV13 and TRBJ2-1; possibly TRBD2 for D (6 bases). V gave up 5 bases and J gave up 6 bases, with 14 bases separating them. Germline loops: CDR1 PRHDT, CDR2 FYEKMQ (reference sequence). There are 14 residues in the CDR3. For the CDR3, the DNA is TGTGCCAGCAGCCGGGGGAGGCCGGTCAATGAGCAGTTCTTC. Translated, it gives CASSRGRPVNEQFF.

To note about this clone: Other DNA sequences in this specimen translate into the identical CDR3. The chain carries TRBV5-1 and TRBJ2-1, with 14 nucleotides matching TRBD2. Losses at the gene ends were 4 bases for V and 7 bases for J; bases not matched to a gene: 7. This CDR3 has 16 amino acids. Germline CDR1 and CDR2: SGHRS and YFSETQ. The CDR3 DNA sequence: TGCGCCAGCAGCATCGGGACTAGCGGGGGAGGAAATGAGCAGTTCTTC. It translates to CASSIGTSGGGNEQFF.

A remark on this clone: One junction end does not reproduce the germline sequence, and a read error may be involved. The chain is built from TRBV7-8 and TRBJ2-7, with D possibly TRBD2 on 5 matching bases. The CDR3 totals 15 residues. Germline CDR1 reads SGHVS; CDR2 reads FQNEAQ. CDR3: CASSLILDPSDEQYF. As DNA, the CDR3 is TGTGCCAGCAGCTTAATACTAGACCCCTCCGACGAGCAGTACTTC.

This clone was recorded only once. The chain carries TRBV19 and TRBJ1-1; 7 bases match TRBD1. J gave up 4 bases and V 7 bases, and 6 bases lay outside the gene matches. Germline V gene data show CDR1 as LNHDA and CDR2 as SQIVND (reference sequence). This CDR3 region has 13 residues. CDR3 nucleotide sequence: TGTGCCAGTATTGACAGGGCGATCACTGAAGCTTTCTTT. As protein: CASIDRAITEAFF.

The rearrangement joins TRBV11-2 to TRBJ2-3; perhaps TRBD1 as D (6 bases). V lost 8 bases and J lost 0, with 12 bases in between. The CDR3 has 14 amino acids. The germline gives CDR1 SGHAT, CDR2 FQNNGV. The CDR3 loop is CASLGTPSTDTQYF. CDR3 in DNA: TGTGCCAGCTTAGGGACACCGAGCACAGATACGCAGTATTTT.

The V and J genes are TRBV7-3 and TRBJ2-5; 9 positions match TRBD2. This CDR3 spans 15 amino acids. V was pared by 4 bases and J by 2 bases, with 5 bases of the junction left unmatched. CDR1 is SGHTA and CDR2 is FQGTGA in the germline V gene. This CDR3 reads CASSSRLADQETQYF. CDR3 DNA: TGTGCCAGCAGCTCCCGACTAGCGGATCAAGAGACCCAGTACTTC.

This chain links TRBV7-2 with TRBJ1-6; D is possibly TRBD1 (5 bases). The V end lost 2 bases, the J end lost 7 bases, and 15 bases lay between the germline ends. CDR3 size: 16 residues. Germline CDR1 is SGHTA and CDR2 is FQGNSA. The CDR3 loop is CASSLRRGAGNSPLHF. DNA of the CDR3: TGTGCCAGCAGCTTAAGAAGGGGCGCGGGAAATTCACCCCTCCACTTT.

The rearrangement links TRBV9 to TRBJ2-3, with TRBD1 identical over 12 bases. The J segment lost 5 bases and the V segment lost 4 bases, leaving 5 bases of the junction unmatched. Germline CDR1 SGDLS, CDR2 YYNGEE. The CDR3 loop spans 15 amino acids. CDR3 coding DNA: TGTGCCAGCAGCTCTGGGACAGGGGGCGTAGATACGCAGTATTTT. Amino acids: CASSSGTGGVDTQYF.

CDR3 in amino acids: CASSRTGSSYNEQFF. The CDR3 DNA reads TGTGCCAGCAGTCGGACGGGGAGCTCCTACAATGAGCAGTTCTTC. The rearrangement links TRBV7-2 to TRBJ2-1, with D possibly matching TRBD2 (5 bases). The CDR3 is 15 amino acids. The germline gives CDR1 SGHTA, CDR2 FQGNSA. Trimming stripped 6 bases from V and 0 bases from J, with 12 bases between.

The chain carries TRBV6-1 and TRBJ2-7, with TRBD1 identical over 11 bases. Germline V gene lookup returns CDR1 MNHNS and CDR2 SASEGT. CDR3 length: 15 residues. With V trimmed by 6 bases and J by 3 bases, 7 bases remained unmatched. The CDR3 region is CASRDRGQVFYEQYF. The CDR3 DNA follows: TGTGCCAGCAGGGACAGGGGGCAGGTATTCTACGAGCAGTACTTC.